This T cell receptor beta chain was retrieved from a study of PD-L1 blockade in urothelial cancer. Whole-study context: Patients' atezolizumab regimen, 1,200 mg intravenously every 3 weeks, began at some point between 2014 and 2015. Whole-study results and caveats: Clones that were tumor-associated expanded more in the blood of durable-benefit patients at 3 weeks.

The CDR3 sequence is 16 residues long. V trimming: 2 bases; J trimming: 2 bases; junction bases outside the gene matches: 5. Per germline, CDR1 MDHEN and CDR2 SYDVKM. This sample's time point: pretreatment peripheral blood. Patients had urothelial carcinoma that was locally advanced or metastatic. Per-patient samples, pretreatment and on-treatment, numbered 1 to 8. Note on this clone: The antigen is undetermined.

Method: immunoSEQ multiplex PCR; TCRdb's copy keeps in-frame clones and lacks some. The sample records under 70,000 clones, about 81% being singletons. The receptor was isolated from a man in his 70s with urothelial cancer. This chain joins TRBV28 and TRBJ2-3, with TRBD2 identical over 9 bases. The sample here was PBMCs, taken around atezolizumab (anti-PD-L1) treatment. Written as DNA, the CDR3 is TGTGCCAGCAGTTTAATAGCTAGCGGGAACACAGATACGCAGTATTTT. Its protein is CASSLIASGNTDTQYF.